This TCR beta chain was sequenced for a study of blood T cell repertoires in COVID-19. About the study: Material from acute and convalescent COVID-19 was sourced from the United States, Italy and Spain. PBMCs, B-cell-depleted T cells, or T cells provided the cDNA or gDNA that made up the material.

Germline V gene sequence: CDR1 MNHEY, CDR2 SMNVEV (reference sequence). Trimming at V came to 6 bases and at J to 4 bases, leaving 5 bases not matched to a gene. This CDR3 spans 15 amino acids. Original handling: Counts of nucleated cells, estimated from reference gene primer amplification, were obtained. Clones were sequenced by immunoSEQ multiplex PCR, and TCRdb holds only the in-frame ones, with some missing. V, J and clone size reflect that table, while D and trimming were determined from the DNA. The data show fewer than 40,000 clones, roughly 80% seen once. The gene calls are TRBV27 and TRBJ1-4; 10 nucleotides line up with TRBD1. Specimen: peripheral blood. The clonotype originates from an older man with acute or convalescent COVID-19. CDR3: CASRLRDRGNEKLFF. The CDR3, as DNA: TGTGCCAGCAGACTCCGGGACAGGGGTAATGAAAAACTGTTTTTT.